This TCR beta chain was profiled in a study of blood T cells in healthy people across ages. Germline CDR1 SQVTM, CDR2 ANQGSEA. V dropped 6 bases and J dropped 7 bases, with 10 bases sitting between them. The CDR3 sequence is 11 residues long. Isolation of PBMCs gave at least 6 million cells per sample. This clonotype was seen a handful of times. The authors ran a second PCR of about 6 to 11 cycles using a sample-barcoded 5' primer and a J-beta primer mix. TCRdb analysed the 5' RACE reads with MiXCR anew, one entry per CDR3 protein. Among some 1,000,000 distinct CDR3 sequences listed, under 30% were seen once. This same sample was also taken into another study, of T cells of mothers and their children. From that paper: In each mother, TCR beta CDR3 reads exceeded 8 million; in each child, they numbered several million.

Sequenced input: blood. The receptor was isolated from a girl between 2 and 10 years old in good health. This chain links TRBV29-1 with TRBJ2-1; D gene unclear. The DNA of the CDR3 is TGCAGCGTCAACCCTTTGAATGAGCAGTTCTTC. This encodes CSVNPLNEQFF.